Following are 18 T cell receptor beta chains from one sample sequenced in a study of identical twins. TCRdb re-called the 5' RACE reads with MiXCR, one entry per CDR3 protein. The repertoire holds about 530,000 distinct CDR3 sequences, with around 20% as singletons. This sample was also put to use in a study of yellow fever vaccine responses in identical twins.

Input material: CD4+ T cells sorted from blood. The receptor set was obtained from a young woman in good health.

This clonotype was seen only a few times. The rearrangement links TRBV2 to TRBJ2-1; 8 nucleotides align to TRBD2. The CDR3 is 17 residues long. The germline CDR1 and CDR2 sequences are SNHLY and FYNNEI. The trim removed 2 bases at V and 7 bases at J, leaving 13 bases unmatched. The CDR3 region is CASSESGLDIWVNEQFF. In DNA form, the CDR3 reads TGTGCCAGCAGTGAATCGGGACTAGACATCTGGGTGAATGAGCAGTTCTTC. The whole variable domain, filled in from reference TRBV2 and TRBJ2-1, reads EPEVTQTPSHQVTQMGQEVILRCVPISNHLYFYWYRQILGQKVEFLVSFYNNEISEKSEIFDDQFSVERPDGSNFTLKIRSTKLEDSAMYFCASSESGLDIWVNEQFFGPGTRLTVL.

V usage is TRBV12-3 or TRBV12-4 and J usage is TRBJ2-1; 13 nucleotides align to TRBD2. V dropped 0 bases and J dropped 5; count of bases not matched to a gene: 4. There are 17 residues in the CDR3. As DNA, the CDR3 is TGTGCCAGCAGTTTAGCGGGGGGACTAGCGGGGAACAATGAGCAGTTCTTC. It translates to CASSLAGGLAGNNEQFF.

J is TRBJ1-6 and V is TRBV7-2, with 8 bases that match TRBD1. The trim removed 4 bases at V and 7 bases at J, leaving 6 bases unmatched. The CDR3 extends over 15 amino acids. Germline V gene sequence: CDR1 SGHTA, CDR2 FQGNSA. This chain's CDR3 is CASSSRDRSNSPLHF. Here the CDR3 DNA reads TGTGCCAGCAGCTCGCGGGACAGGAGCAATTCACCCCTCCACTTT.

This clonotype was observed a handful of times. The chain has TRBV29-1 and TRBJ2-7, with TRBD1 identical over 8 bases. J lost 5 bases, V lost 3 bases, and 6 bases had no gene match. Germline V gene sequence: CDR1 SQVTM, CDR2 ANQGSEA. There are 13 residues in the CDR3. The CDR3 loop reads CSVDDRGSNEQYF. CDR3 sequence (DNA): TGCAGCGTTGACGACAGGGGTTCCAACGAGCAGTACTTC.

The chain links TRBV5-1 to TRBJ1-5; possible D gene TRBD1, 6 bases. V was trimmed by 0 bases and J by 1 base, leaving 8 bases between them. Germline V CDR1 and CDR2: SGHRS, YFSETQ. This CDR3 has 15 residues. CDR3 residues: CASSLDGQSNQPQHF. The DNA of the CDR3 is TGCGCCAGCAGCTTGGACGGACAGAGCAATCAGCCCCAGCATTTT.

This clonotype was recorded a few times. J is TRBJ2-2 and V is TRBV7-2; a weak D match, TRBD2 (5 bases). The CDR3 totals 15 residues. Deletions cut 2 bases from V and 0 bases from J, with 7 bases between. The germline V gene has CDR1 SGHTA and CDR2 FQGNSA. CDR3 DNA: TGTGCCAGCAGCTTAAAGCGGACGAACACCGGGGAGCTGTTTTTT. Translated: CASSLKRTNTGELFF.

Only a few counts were recorded for this clonotype. V gene TRBV20-1 combines with J gene TRBJ2-1; D gene uncertain. This CDR3 is 15 amino acids long. Trimming removed 1 base at V and 2 bases at J, with 12 bases between. The germline V gene encodes CDR1 DFQATT and CDR2 SNEGSKA (reference sequence). The CDR3 loop is CSARAGADPYNEQFF. The CDR3 coding sequence is TGCAGTGCTAGAGCAGGCGCGGACCCCTACAATGAGCAGTTCTTC.

The table lists this clonotype with a few counts. J is TRBJ2-7 and V is TRBV5-1; possibly TRBD2 for D (6 bases). Germline CDR1 SGHRS, CDR2 YFSETQ. CDR3 length: 17 residues. The V and J ends lost 1 base and 3 bases respectively, with 20 bases between them. The CDR3 DNA is TGCGCCAGCAGCTTGAATGGTCCTAAATGGGGGGACTACGAGCAGTACGTC. It yields the protein CASSLNGPKWGDYEQYV.

The chain links TRBV9 to TRBJ2-1; D might be TRBD1 or TRBD2, each matching 6 bases. CDR3 size: 14 residues. V was cut by 2 bases and J by 3 bases, with 9 bases left in between. Germline CDR1 and CDR2: SGDLS and YYNGEE. For the CDR3, the DNA is TGTGCCAGCAGCGTGGAGGGGGACTACAATGAGCAGTTCTTC. Translated, it gives CASSVEGDYNEQFF.

This sequence joins TRBV6-5 and TRBJ2-3; 10 bases map to TRBD2. Germline lookup yields CDR1 MNHEY and CDR2 SVGAGI. V dropped 4 bases and J dropped 6; count of bases not matched to a gene: 7. The CDR3 sequence is 15 residues long. The CDR3 sequence: CASSSSGGVTDTQYF. The CDR3 bases are TGTGCCAGCAGTTCCAGCGGGGGGGTTACGGATACGCAGTATTTT.

This clonotype was observed a few times. The rearrangement uses TRBV12-3 or TRBV12-4 and TRBJ2-7; the match to TRBD2 covers 13 bases. The V segment lost 5 bases and the J segment 2 bases; nucleotides outside the gene matches: 3. The CDR3 has 15 residues. DNA of the CDR3: TGTGCCAGCAGTACAGGACTAGCGGGAGCCTACGAGCAGTACTTC. This sequence encodes CASSTGLAGAYEQYF.

The gene calls are TRBV12-3 or TRBV12-4 and TRBJ1-6; 7 nucleotides match TRBD1. The CDR3 has 14 residues. J gave up 8 bases and V 4 bases, and 5 bases lay outside the gene matches. CDR3 sequence: CASSSTGLHSPLHF. CDR3 coding DNA: TGTGCCAGCAGTTCGACAGGGCTCCATTCACCCCTCCACTTT.

The chain is built from TRBV28 and TRBJ2-5; perhaps TRBD2 as D (5 bases). Germline V gene data show CDR1 as MDHEN and CDR2 as SYDVKM. V lost 5 bases, J lost 4 bases, and 11 bases lay in between. The CDR3 totals 13 residues. The CDR3 nucleotides are TGTGCCAGCAGTCCGGGGAGCCTAGAGACCCAGTACTTC. Translated, it gives CASSPGSLETQYF.

V is TRBV24-1 and J is TRBJ2-5, with TRBD1 matching 8 bases. The CDR3 extends over 17 amino acids. Per the germline V gene, CDR1 is KGHDR and CDR2 is SFDVKD. J lost 2 bases, V lost 3 bases, and 10 bases had no gene match. In DNA, the CDR3 is TGTGCCACCAGTGATGTCCCGGGACAGGACCAACAAGAGACCCAGTACTTC. Amino acid sequence: CATSDVPGQDQQETQYF.

This clonotype was counted only a few times. A junction end diverges from the germline sequence, so it may reflect a read error. The genes are TRBV20-1 and TRBJ2-7; no firm D call. This CDR3 has 12 amino acids. Germline assignment: CDR1 DFQATT and CDR2 SNEGSKA (reference sequence). The CDR3 DNA follows: TGCAGTGCCAGAGACCAGGTCGGGGAGCAGTACTTC. Translated: CSARDQVGEQYF.

CDR3 sequence (DNA): TGTGCCACCAGTGACACCGGGACTAGCGGAGCCTACAATGAGCAGTTCTTC. Encoded protein: CATSDTGTSGAYNEQFF. The V call is TRBV24-1, the J call TRBJ2-1; 11 nucleotides agree with TRBD2. Germline V gene data show CDR1 as KGHDR and CDR2 as SFDVKD. The J segment lost 2 bases and the V segment lost 4 bases, leaving 6 bases of the junction unmatched. The CDR3 consists of 17 residues.

This clonotype was seen a handful of times. This CDR3 is CASSWGQGGRSYEQYF. CDR3 nucleotides: TGCGCCAGCAGCTGGGGACAGGGAGGCCGATCCTACGAGCAGTACTTC. The chain joins TRBV5-1 to TRBJ2-7, with TRBD1 matching over 9 bases. Germline CDR1 SGHRS, CDR2 YFSETQ. This CDR3 spans 16 amino acids. The ends lost 3 bases at V and 1 base at J; junction bases unmatched: 8.

This chain links TRBV27 with TRBJ1-1; possibly TRBD1 for D (6 bases). The CDR3 runs 16 residues. V was clipped by 5 bases and J by 4 bases, with 20 bases between them. From germline, CDR1 is MNHEY and CDR2 SMNVEV (reference sequence). The CDR3 nucleotides are TGTGCCAGCAGTCCCTCGGGGACAATTCGGGTCACTGAAGCTTTCTTT. Protein sequence: CASSPSGTIRVTEAFF.